A single sample gave rise to the 25 T cell receptor beta chains below, sequenced in a study of neurological immune-mediated disorders (dated by TCRdb to 2018 to 2020). The label giving this sample's time point can be read as: longitudinal time-point 1 (baseline). Library preparation used 5' RACE. These reads were obtained on an Illumina HiSeq 2500. The public sequencing data were trimmed at Q25 with fastp and processed into clonotypes with MiXCR by TCRdb, which kept only in-frame beta chains. Each record represents a unique CDR3 protein, reported with the most common genes and DNA among its rows. Within this sample are about 49,000 distinct CDR3 sequences, with about 9.1% of them counted one time only. About 1.6% of the sample lies in the top ten. Sequenced material: PBMCs. Source of these receptors: a woman in her 40s in good health.

This clonotype was counted at least ten times. The chain links TRBV29-1 to TRBJ1-2; D might be TRBD1 (6 bases). V dropped 3 bases and J dropped 8 bases, with 13 bases sitting between them. The CDR3 sequence is 12 residues long. The V gene's germline CDR1 is SQVTM and CDR2 ANQGSEA. CDR3 sequence reads: CSVDQGRRGYTF. CDR3 DNA: TGCAGCGTTGACCAGGGGAGACGAGGCTACACCTTC.

The table lists this clonotype with many counts. The chain recombines TRBV2 with TRBJ2-2; D tentatively fits TRBD1 or TRBD2 (5 bases each). With 0 bases removed from V and 2 bases from J, the gap between germline ends came to 10 bases. Germline loops: CDR1 SNHLY, CDR2 FYNNEI. This CDR3 has 16 residues. The CDR3 loop is CASSEAGPLNTGELFF. CDR3 bases: TGTGCCAGCAGTGAAGCGGGACCTTTAAACACCGGGGAGCTGTTTTTT.

This clonotype was counted many times. This chain joins TRBV5-1 and TRBJ2-7; D might be TRBD2 (5 bases). Germline V lookup: CDR1 SGHRS, CDR2 YFSETQ. CDR3 length equals 12 residues. V was pared by 4 bases and J by 7 bases, with 12 bases between. DNA for the CDR3: TGCGCCAGCAGCGCAGTTGGGAGAGAGCAGTACTTC. It translates to CASSAVGREQYF.

This clonotype was seen a few times. CDR3 loop: CASSSGGTSVETQYF. The CDR3 DNA reads TGCGCCAGCAGTTCGGGGGGTACCTCGGTTGAGACCCAGTACTTC. The chain employs TRBV5-1 and TRBJ2-5, with 7 bases identical to TRBD2. Looked up from germline, CDR1 is SGHRS and CDR2 is YFSETQ. The ends lost 5 bases at V and 5 bases at J; junction bases unmatched: 12. The CDR3 extends over 15 amino acids. The full variable domain, rest sourced from reference TRBV5-1 and TRBJ2-5, is KAGVTQTPRYLIKTRGQQVTLSCSPISGHRSVSWYQQTPGQGLQFLFEYFSETQRNKGNFPGRFSGRQFSNSRSEMNVSTLELGDSALYLCASSSGGTSVETQYFGPGTRLLVL.

This clonotype was observed at least ten times. The chain recombines TRBV20-1 with TRBJ1-2; no definite D call. Per the germline V gene, CDR1 is DFQATT and CDR2 is SNEGSKA (reference sequence). V shed 1 base and J shed 4 bases, with 13 bases lying between them. CDR3 length equals 14 residues. CDR3 residues: CSARVESVTYGYTF. CDR3 DNA: TGCAGTGCTAGAGTGGAGAGCGTAACCTATGGCTACACCTTC.

This clonotype was counted at least ten times. This sequence joins TRBV25-1 and TRBJ2-1, with D unresolved. The CDR3 length is 14 residues. Between the trimmed V and J ends, which lost 5 bases and 3 bases, there was a span of 11 bases. Germline assignment: CDR1 MGHDK and CDR2 SYGVNS. The CDR3 here is CASSFGGFYNEQFF. The CDR3 bases are TGTGCCAGCAGTTTTGGCGGCTTCTACAATGAGCAGTTCTTC.

This clonotype was detected many times. This chain uses TRBV5-1 with TRBJ2-5; D gene uncertain. Germline V gene data show CDR1 as SGHRS and CDR2 as YFSETQ. V lost 5 bases to trimming and J lost 0 bases, with 14 bases between them. This CDR3 comprises 15 residues. CDR3 in amino acids: CASRALGTYQETQYF. In DNA form, the CDR3 reads TGCGCCAGCAGAGCCCTAGGAACGTACCAAGAGACCCAGTACTTC.

On this clonotype itself: At one end the junction does not follow the germline gene, possibly because of a read error. The chain couples TRBV5-1 to TRBJ2-1; D perhaps matches TRBD2 (6 bases). This CDR3 has 15 amino acids. Germline CDR1 is SGHRS and CDR2 is YFSETQ. CDR3: CASSYSVDYYNEQFF. The CDR3 DNA is TGTGCCAGCAGCTACAGCGTGGACTACTACAATGAGCAGTTCTTC.

This clonotype has a count of ten or more. The J gene is TRBJ1-1, the V gene TRBV24-1; TRBD1 matches 7 bases. The germline gives CDR1 KGHDR, CDR2 SFDVKD. The CDR3 has 14 amino acids. The trim removed 10 bases at V and 1 base at J, leaving 8 bases unmatched. The CDR3 loop reads CATTSGQENTEAFF. In DNA, the CDR3 is TGTGCCACTACGTCAGGACAGGAGAACACTGAAGCTTTCTTT.

This clonotype was counted many times. This chain joins TRBV27 and TRBJ2-5; a possible D gene is TRBD2 (6 bases). V lost 6 bases and J lost 5, with 28 bases in between. This CDR3 is 18 amino acids long. CDR1 and CDR2 from the germline V gene are MNHEY and SMNVEV (reference sequence). CDR3 bases: TGTGCCAGCAGCCCACATGGGGATGACGGGGGTCGTGCGGAGACCCAGTACTTC. Its translation is CASSPHGDDGGRAETQYF.

In its sample, this clonotype was seen many times. The genes are TRBV20-1 and TRBJ1-1; no definite D call. Germline-derived CDR1 and CDR2 are DFQATT and SNEGSKA (reference sequence). This CDR3 comprises 13 residues. The V end lost 3 bases, the J end lost 3 bases, and 11 bases lay between the germline ends. The CDR3 reads CSASKGGDTEAFF. CDR3 bases: TGCAGTGCTAGTAAGGGCGGAGACACTGAAGCTTTCTTT.

In its sample, this clonotype was seen many times. The chain carries TRBV5-1 and TRBJ1-1; D perhaps matches TRBD1 (5 bases). Trimming stripped 4 bases from V and 1 base from J, with 11 bases between. In germline, CDR1 is SGHRS, CDR2 YFSETQ. CDR3 size: 14 residues. CDR3 coding DNA: TGCGCCAGCAGCGGGGGACGGCAGAACACTGAAGCTTTCTTT. Translation gives CASSGGRQNTEAFF.

This clonotype was counted at least ten times. The chain couples TRBV5-1 to TRBJ2-7; D not resolved. The CDR3 runs to 14 residues. In germline, CDR1 is SGHRS, CDR2 YFSETQ. Trimming removed 0 bases from V and 3 bases from J, with 10 bases in between. DNA of the CDR3: TGCGCCAGCAGCTTGGATCCGCGGAACTACGAGCAGTACTTC. It is translated as CASSLDPRNYEQYF.

In this sample, this clonotype turned up many times. This CDR3 reads CASSLHLSSYNEQFF. The CDR3 nucleotides are TGCGCCAGCAGCCTACATCTGAGCTCCTACAATGAGCAGTTCTTC. V and J are TRBV5-1 and TRBJ2-1, with D hard to call. Germline V gene lookup returns CDR1 SGHRS and CDR2 YFSETQ. The CDR3 has 15 residues. V was shortened by 4 bases and J by 0 bases, with 11 bases between the two germline ends.

This clonotype has ten or more counts. V usage is TRBV7-9 and J usage is TRBJ1-2; TRBD1 is a possible D gene (6 bases). This CDR3 has 17 residues. Trimming left V 1 base short and J 6 bases short, with 21 bases between. CDR1 SEHNR and CDR2 FQNEAQ come from the germline V gene (reference sequence). As DNA, the CDR3 is TGTGCCAGCAGCTTAGAATGGGGGCAGGAGGTCCACGATGGCTACACCTTC. It translates to CASSLEWGQEVHDGYTF.

This chain uses TRBV4-3 with TRBJ2-1; 7 nucleotides line up with TRBD2. V was clipped by 0 bases and J by 0 bases; unmatched bases: 5. CDR1 is LGHNA and CDR2 is YSLEER in the germline V gene. The length of the CDR3 is 17 residues. This chain's CDR3 is CASSQERGGSSYNEQFF. The DNA for the CDR3 is TGCGCCAGCAGCCAAGAAAGGGGCGGGAGCTCCTACAATGAGCAGTTCTTC.

This clonotype has ten or more counts. The J gene is TRBJ1-2, the V gene TRBV20-1, with TRBD1 as a possible D gene (5 bases). The CDR3 is made up of 15 amino acids. The germline V gene encodes CDR1 DFQATT and CDR2 SNEGSKA (reference sequence). The V end lost 2 bases, the J end lost 2 bases, and 15 bases lay between the germline ends. The CDR3 spells CSARPPGRANYGYTF. The CDR3 region has the DNA TGCAGTGCTAGACCCCCTGGCAGGGCCAACTATGGCTACACCTTC.

This clonotype was recorded at least ten times. The rearrangement joins TRBV27 to TRBJ2-7; maybe TRBD1 (5 bases). Trimming pared 3 bases from V and 3 bases from J, leaving 12 bases between. This CDR3 has 14 amino acids. Germline assignment: CDR1 MNHEY and CDR2 SMNVEV (reference sequence). The CDR3 is CASSLGRAHYEQYF. For the CDR3, the DNA is TGTGCCAGCAGTTTGGGCAGGGCACACTACGAGCAGTACTTC.

Judged by abundance, this clonotype is medium-sized. This chain uses TRBV20-1 with TRBJ2-5; D is unresolved. The CDR3 loop spans 13 amino acids. Per germline, CDR1 DFQATT and CDR2 SNEGSKA (reference sequence). Trimming pared 6 bases from V and 3 bases from J, leaving 14 bases between. CDR3 residues: CSARHTQKETQYF. The DNA for the CDR3 is TGCAGTGCGAGGCACACCCAGAAAGAGACCCAGTACTTC.

The sample holds many counts of this clonotype. The rearrangement joins TRBV2 to TRBJ2-6; 7 nucleotides agree with TRBD2. V dropped 11 bases and J dropped 0; count of bases not matched to a gene: 1. This CDR3 region has 13 residues. The V gene's germline CDR1 is SNHLY and CDR2 FYNNEI. The CDR3 here is CAGGGSGANVLTF. The CDR3 DNA sequence: TGTGCCGGCGGGGGCTCTGGGGCCAACGTCCTGACTTTC.

This clonotype was picked up one time. The chain uses TRBV20-1 and TRBJ1-1, with 7 bases matching TRBD1. Germline trimming cut 3 bases from V and 3 bases from J; bases unmatched to any gene: 10. The germline gives CDR1 DFQATT, CDR2 SNEGSKA (reference sequence). CDR3 length: 15 amino acids. The CDR3 sequence is CSARGQNTPYTEAFF. CDR3 sequence (DNA): TGCAGTGCTAGGGGACAGAATACTCCCTACACTGAAGCTTTCTTT.

This clonotype showed up many times. This chain joins TRBV5-6 and TRBJ2-7; D is unclear. Deletions cut 3 bases from V and 1 base from J, with 11 bases between. The CDR3 totals 14 residues. Germline V gene lookup returns CDR1 SGHDT and CDR2 YYEEEE. The CDR3 coding sequence is TGTGCCAGCAGCTACGATATGGGTTCCTACGAGCAGTACTTC. Its protein product is CASSYDMGSYEQYF.

This clonotype was seen many times. The chain is built from TRBV12-3 or TRBV12-4 and TRBJ2-5; a weak D match, TRBD2 (6 bases). This CDR3 contains 13 residues. V lost 3 bases to trimming and J lost 5 bases, with 10 bases between them. The DNA for the CDR3 is TGTGCCAGCAGTTTTTCCGGGAGTGAGACCCAGTACTTC. It encodes CASSFSGSETQYF.

This clonotype was detected many times. This sequence joins TRBV20-1 and TRBJ1-1, with 11 positions matching TRBD1. This CDR3 comprises 15 residues. The V gene end was trimmed by 2 bases and the J gene end by 6 bases; junction bases not matched to a gene: 8. CDR1 DFQATT and CDR2 SNEGSKA come from the germline V gene (reference sequence). CDR3 in amino acids: CSARKDRGRVAEAFF. CDR3 nucleotide sequence: TGCAGTGCTAGAAAGGACAGGGGGCGAGTCGCTGAAGCTTTCTTT.

Ten or more counts support this clonotype. V usage is TRBV11-2 and J usage is TRBJ1-1, with D perhaps TRBD1 (5 bases). CDR3 length equals 14 residues. CDR1 and CDR2 from the germline V gene are SGHAT and FQNNGV. Between the trimmed V and J ends, which lost 7 bases and 5 bases, there was a span of 17 bases. The CDR3 DNA is TGTGCCAGCACCCTCCGACTGGGGGTGACTGAAGCTTTCTTT. Translated, it gives CASTLRLGVTEAFF.